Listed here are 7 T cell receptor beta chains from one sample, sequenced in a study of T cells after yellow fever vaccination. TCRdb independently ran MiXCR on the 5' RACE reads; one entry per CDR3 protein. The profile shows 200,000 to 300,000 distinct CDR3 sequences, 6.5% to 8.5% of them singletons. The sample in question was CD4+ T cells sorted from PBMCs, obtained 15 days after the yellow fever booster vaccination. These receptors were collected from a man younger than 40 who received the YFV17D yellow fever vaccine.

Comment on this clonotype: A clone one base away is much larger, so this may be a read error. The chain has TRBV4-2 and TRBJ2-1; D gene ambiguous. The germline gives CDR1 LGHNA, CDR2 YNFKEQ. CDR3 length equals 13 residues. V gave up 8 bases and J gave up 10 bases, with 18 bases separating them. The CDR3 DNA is TGTGCCAGCTCCCTGAAAGGCGTTCGGGAGCAGTTCTTC. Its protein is CASSLKGVREQFF.

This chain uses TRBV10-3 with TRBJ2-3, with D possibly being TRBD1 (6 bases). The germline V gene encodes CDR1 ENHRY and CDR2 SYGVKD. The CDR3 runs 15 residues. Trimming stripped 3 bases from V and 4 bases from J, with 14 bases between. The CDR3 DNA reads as TGTGCCATCAGTGATTGGGACACTCAATCAGATACGCAGTATTTT. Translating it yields CAISDWDTQSDTQYF.

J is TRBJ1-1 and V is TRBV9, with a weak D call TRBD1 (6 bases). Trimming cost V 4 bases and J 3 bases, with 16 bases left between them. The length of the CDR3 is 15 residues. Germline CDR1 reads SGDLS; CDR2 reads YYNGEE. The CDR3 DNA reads TGTGCCAGCAGCCCCTCAGGGACAACGGACACTGAAGCTTTCTTT. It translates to CASSPSGTTDTEAFF. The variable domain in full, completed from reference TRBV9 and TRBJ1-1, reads DSGVTQTPKHLITATGQRVTLRCSPRSGDLSVYWYQQSLDQGLQFLIQYYNGEERAKGNILERFSAQQFPDLHSELNLSSLELGDSALYFCASSPSGTTDTEAFFGQGTRLTVV.

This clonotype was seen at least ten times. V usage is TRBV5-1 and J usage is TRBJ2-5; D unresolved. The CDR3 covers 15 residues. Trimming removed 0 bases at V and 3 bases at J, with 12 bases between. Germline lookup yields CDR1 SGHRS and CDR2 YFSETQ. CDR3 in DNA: TGCGCCAGCAGCTTGGTCGCTTACGGAGAAGAGACCCAGTACTTC. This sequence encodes CASSLVAYGEETQYF.

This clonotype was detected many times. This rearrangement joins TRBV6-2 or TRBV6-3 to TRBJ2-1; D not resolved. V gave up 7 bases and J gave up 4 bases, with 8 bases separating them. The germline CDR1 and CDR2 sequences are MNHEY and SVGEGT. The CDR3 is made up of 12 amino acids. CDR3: CASTSVYNEQFF. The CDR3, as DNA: TGTGCCAGCACCTCGGTGTACAATGAGCAGTTCTTC.

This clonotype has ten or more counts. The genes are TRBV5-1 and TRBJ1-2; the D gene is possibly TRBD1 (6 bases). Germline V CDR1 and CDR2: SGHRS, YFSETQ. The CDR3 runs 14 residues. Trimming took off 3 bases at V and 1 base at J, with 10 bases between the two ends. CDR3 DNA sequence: TGCGCCAGCAGCTCGGAGGGGGGTAACTATGGCTACACCTTC. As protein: CASSSEGGNYGYTF.

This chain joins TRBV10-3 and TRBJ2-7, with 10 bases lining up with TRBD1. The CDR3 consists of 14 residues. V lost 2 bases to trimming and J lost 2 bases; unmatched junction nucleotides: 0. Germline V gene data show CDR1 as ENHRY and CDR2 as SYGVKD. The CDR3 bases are TGTGCCATCAGTGAGGGACAGGGGGCCTACGAGCAGTACTTC. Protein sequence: CAISEGQGAYEQYF.